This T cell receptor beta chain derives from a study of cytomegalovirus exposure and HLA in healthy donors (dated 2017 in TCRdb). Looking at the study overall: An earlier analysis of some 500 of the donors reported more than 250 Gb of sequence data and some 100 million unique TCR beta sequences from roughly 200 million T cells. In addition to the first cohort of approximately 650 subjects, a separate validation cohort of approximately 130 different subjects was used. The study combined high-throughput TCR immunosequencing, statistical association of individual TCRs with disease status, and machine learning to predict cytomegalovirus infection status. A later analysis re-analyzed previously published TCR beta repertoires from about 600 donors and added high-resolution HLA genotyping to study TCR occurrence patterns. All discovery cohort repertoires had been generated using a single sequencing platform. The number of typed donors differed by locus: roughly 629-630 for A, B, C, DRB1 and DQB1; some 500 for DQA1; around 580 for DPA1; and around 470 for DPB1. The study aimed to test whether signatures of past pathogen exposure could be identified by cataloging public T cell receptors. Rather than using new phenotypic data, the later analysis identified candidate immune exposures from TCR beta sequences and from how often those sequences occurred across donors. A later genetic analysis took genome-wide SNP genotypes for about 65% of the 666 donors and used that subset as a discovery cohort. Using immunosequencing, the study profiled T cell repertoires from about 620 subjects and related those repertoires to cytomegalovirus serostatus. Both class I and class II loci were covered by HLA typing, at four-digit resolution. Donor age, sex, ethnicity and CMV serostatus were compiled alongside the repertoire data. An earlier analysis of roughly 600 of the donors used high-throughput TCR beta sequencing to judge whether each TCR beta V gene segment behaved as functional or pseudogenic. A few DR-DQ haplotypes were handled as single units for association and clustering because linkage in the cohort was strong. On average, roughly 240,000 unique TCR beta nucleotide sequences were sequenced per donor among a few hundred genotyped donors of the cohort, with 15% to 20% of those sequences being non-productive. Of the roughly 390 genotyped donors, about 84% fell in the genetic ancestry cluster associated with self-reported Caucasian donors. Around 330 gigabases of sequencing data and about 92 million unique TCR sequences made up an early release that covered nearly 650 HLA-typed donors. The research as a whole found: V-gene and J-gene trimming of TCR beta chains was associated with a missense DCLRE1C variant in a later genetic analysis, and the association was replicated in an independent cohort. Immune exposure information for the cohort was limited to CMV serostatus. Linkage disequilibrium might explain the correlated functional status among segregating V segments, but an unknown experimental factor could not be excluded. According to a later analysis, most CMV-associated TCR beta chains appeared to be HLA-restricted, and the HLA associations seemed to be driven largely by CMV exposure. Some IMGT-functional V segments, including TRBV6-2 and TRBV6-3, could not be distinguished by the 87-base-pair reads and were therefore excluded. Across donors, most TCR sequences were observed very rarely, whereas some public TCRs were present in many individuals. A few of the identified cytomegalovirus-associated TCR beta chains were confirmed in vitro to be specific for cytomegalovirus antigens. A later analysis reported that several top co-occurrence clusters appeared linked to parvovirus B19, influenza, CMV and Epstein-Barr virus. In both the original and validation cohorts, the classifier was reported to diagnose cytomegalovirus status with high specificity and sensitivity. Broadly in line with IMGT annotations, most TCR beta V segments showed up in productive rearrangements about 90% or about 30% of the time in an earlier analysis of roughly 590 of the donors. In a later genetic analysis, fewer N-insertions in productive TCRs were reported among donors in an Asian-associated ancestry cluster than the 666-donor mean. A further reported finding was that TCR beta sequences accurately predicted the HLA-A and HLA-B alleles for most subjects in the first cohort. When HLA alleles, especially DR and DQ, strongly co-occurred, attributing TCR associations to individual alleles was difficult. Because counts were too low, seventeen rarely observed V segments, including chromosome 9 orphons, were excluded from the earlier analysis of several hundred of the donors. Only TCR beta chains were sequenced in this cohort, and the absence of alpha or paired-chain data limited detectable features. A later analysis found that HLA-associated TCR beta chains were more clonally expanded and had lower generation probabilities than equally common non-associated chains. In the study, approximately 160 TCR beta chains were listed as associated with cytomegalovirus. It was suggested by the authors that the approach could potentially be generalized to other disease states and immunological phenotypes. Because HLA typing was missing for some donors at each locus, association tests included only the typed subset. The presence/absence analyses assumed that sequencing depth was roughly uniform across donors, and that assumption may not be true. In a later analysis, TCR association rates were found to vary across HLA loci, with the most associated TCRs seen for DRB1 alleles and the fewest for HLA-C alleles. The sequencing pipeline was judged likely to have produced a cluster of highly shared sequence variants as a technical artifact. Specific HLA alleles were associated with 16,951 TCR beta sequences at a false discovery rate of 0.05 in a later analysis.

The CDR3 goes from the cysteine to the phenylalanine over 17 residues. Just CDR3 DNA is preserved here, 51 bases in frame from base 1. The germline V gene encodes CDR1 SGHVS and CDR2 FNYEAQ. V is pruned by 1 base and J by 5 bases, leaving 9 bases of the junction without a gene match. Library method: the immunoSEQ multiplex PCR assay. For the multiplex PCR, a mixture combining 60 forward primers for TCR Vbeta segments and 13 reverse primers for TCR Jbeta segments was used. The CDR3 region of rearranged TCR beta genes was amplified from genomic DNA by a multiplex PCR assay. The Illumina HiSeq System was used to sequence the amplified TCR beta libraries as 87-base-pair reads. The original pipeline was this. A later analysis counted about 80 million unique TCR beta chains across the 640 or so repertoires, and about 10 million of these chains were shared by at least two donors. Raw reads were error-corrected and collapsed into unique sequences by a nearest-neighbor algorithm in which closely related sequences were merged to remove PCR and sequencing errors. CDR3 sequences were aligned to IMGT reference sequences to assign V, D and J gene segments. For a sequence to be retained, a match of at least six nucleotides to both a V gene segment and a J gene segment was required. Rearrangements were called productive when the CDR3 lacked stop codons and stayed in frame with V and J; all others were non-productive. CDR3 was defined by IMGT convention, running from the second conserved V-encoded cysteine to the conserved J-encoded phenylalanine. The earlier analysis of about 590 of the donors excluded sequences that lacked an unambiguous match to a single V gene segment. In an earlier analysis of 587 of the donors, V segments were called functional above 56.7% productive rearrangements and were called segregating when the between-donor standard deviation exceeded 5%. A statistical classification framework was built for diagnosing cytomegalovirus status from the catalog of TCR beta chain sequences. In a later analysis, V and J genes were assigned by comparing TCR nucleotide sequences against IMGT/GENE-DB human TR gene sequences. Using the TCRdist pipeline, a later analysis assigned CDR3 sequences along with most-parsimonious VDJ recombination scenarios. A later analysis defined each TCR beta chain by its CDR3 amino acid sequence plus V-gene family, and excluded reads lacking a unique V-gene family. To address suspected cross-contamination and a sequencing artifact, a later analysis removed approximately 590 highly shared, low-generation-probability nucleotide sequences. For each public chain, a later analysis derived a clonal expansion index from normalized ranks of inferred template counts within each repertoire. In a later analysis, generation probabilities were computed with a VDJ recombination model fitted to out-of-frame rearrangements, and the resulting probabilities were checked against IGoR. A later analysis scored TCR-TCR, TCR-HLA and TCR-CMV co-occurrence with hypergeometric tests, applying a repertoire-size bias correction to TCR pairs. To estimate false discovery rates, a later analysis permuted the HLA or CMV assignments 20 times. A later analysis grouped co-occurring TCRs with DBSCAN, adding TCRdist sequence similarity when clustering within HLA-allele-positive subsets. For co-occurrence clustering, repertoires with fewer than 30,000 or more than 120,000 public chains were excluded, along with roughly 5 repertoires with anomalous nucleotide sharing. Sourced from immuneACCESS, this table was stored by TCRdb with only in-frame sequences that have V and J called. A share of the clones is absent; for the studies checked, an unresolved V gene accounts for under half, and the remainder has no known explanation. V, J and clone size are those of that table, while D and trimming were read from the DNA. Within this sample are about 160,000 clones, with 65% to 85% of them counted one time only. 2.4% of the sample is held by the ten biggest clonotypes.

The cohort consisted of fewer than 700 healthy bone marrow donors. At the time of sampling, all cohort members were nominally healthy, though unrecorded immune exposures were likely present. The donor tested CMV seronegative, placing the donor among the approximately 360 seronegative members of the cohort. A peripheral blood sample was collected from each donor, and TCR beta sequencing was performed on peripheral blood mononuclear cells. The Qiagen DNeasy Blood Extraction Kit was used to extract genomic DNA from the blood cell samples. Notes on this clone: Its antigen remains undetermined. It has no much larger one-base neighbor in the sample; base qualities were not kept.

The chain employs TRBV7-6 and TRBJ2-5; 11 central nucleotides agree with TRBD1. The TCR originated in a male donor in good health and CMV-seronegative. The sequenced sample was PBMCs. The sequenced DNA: TGTGCCAGCAGCTTAGTTAGGACAGGGGGCGCGGACGAGACCCAGTACTTC. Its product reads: CASSLVRTGGADETQYF.